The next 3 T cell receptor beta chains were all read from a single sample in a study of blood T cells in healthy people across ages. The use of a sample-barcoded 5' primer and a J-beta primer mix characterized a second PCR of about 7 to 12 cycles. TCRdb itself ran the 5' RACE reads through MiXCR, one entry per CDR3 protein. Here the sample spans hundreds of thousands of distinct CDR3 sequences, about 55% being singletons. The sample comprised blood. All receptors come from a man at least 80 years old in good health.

CDR3 region: CASSSTNTEAFF. The CDR3 DNA is TGCGCCAGCAGCTCCACAAACACTGAAGCTTTCTTT. The gene calls are TRBV5-1 and TRBJ1-1, with D hard to call. The CDR3 covers 12 residues. Germline loops: CDR1 SGHRS, CDR2 YFSETQ. V gave up 3 bases and J gave up 2 bases, with 5 bases separating them.

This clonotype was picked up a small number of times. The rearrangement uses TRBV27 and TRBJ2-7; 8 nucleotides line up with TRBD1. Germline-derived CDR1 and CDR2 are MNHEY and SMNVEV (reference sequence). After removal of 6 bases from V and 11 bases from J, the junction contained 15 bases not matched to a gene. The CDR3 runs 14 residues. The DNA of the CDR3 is TGTGCCAGCAGCCGGGGCCTGACGGACAGGGACAAGTACTTC. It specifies CASSRGLTDRDKYF.

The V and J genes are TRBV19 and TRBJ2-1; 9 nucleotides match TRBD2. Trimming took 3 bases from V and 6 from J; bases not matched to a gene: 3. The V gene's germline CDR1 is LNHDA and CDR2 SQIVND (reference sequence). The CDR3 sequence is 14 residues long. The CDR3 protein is CASSIGGRGNEQFF. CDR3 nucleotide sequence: TGTGCCAGTAGTATCGGCGGGAGGGGCAATGAGCAGTTCTTC.